The T cell receptor (beta chain) under discussion was sequenced for a study of blood T cell repertoires in COVID-19. Using immunoSEQ multiplex PCR, the repertoire was profiled, and TCRdb retains in-frame clones only, with some absent. The sample carries about 240,000 clones, around 82% recorded once. CDR1 and CDR2 (germline): MDHEN, SYDVKM. Deletions cut 5 bases from V and 11 bases from J, with 15 bases between. The CDR3 spans 12 residues. The receptor was isolated from a woman in her sixties or seventies with acute or convalescent COVID-19. Sequencing input: peripheral blood. The V call is TRBV28, the J call TRBJ1-1; D may be TRBD1 (5 bases). For the CDR3, the DNA is TGTGCCAGCAGTCGTGACAGTCAGACGGCTTTCTTT. The encoded protein is CASSRDSQTAFF.